Each of the 4 T cell receptor beta chains below was sequenced from the same sample in a study of T cells in Graves' hyperthyroidism and ophthalmopathy. The investigators amplified TCR beta CDR3 regions from RNA transcripts. The primer set for the first-round RT-PCR of the TCR CDR3 was HTBI. TCRdb passed the multiplex PCR reads through MiXCR, listing each CDR3 protein once. This table holds 90,000 to 120,000 distinct CDR3 sequences, approximately 15% found once. Sequences were obtained from blood. The receptor set was obtained from a woman between 50 and 59 years old with Graves' hyperthyroidism.

The chain carries TRBV30 and TRBJ2-1, with D perhaps TRBD1 (5 bases). The CDR3 length is 15 residues. V dropped 3 bases and J dropped 2 bases, with 14 bases sitting between them. CDR1 and CDR2 (germline): GTSNPN, SVGIG (reference sequence). As DNA, the CDR3 is TGTGCCTGGAGGGATTACAGGAGCGCCTACAATGAGCAGTTCTTC. Translating it yields CAWRDYRSAYNEQFF.

Note on this clonotype: One end of the junction varies from germline; a read error may be responsible. This chain uses TRBV5-1 with TRBJ2-3; a possible D gene is TRBD2 (6 bases). Germline CDR1 and CDR2: SGHRS and YFSETQ. The CDR3 contains 18 residues. The CDR3 reads CASTILSTRYNPTDTQYF. The CDR3 region has the DNA TGTGCCAGCACCATCCTGTCGACTAGGTACAATCCCACAGATACGCAGTATTTT.

This clonotype was observed many times. The chain carries TRBV27 and TRBJ1-1; TRBD1 is a possible D gene (6 bases). The length of the CDR3 is 14 residues. The V and J ends lost 2 bases and 3 bases respectively, with 10 bases between them. CDR1 is MNHEY, CDR2 SMNVEV, per germline (reference sequence). The CDR3 region is CASSLRGHYTEAFF. CDR3 nucleotides: TGTGCCAGCAGTTTAAGGGGACACTACACTGAAGCTTTCTTT.

The rearrangement links TRBV29-1 to TRBJ2-2; possibly TRBD2 for D (5 bases). Looked up from germline, CDR1 is SQVTM and CDR2 is ANQGSEA. This CDR3 comprises 12 residues. V gave up 7 bases and J gave up 6 bases, with 12 bases separating them. DNA for the CDR3: TGCAGCGCTTTACTAGGCCCCGGGGAGCTGTTTTTT. It codes for CSALLGPGELFF.